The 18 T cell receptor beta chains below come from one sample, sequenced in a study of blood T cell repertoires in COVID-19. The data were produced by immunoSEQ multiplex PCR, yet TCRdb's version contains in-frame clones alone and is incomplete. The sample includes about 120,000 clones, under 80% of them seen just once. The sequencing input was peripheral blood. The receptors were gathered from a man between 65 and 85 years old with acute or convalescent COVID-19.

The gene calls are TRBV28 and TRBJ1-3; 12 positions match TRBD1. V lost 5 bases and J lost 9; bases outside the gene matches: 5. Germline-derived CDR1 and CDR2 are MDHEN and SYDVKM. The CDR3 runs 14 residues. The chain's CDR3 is CASSPGTGGLTIYF. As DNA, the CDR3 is TGTGCCAGCAGTCCCGGGACAGGGGGCCTCACCATATATTTT.

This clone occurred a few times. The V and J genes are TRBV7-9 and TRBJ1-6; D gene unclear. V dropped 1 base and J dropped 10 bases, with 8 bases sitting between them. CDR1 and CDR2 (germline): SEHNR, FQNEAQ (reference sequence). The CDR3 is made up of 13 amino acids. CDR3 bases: TGTGCCAGCAGCTTAGGCGAGTGGTCACCCCTCCACTTT. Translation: CASSLGEWSPLHF.

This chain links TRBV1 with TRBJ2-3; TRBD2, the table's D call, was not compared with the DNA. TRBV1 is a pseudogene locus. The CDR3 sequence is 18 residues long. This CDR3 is CTSSQERRGVTSTDTQYF. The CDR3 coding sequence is TGCACCAGCAGCCAAGAAAGGCGGGGGGTCACTTCCACAGATACGCAGTATTTT.

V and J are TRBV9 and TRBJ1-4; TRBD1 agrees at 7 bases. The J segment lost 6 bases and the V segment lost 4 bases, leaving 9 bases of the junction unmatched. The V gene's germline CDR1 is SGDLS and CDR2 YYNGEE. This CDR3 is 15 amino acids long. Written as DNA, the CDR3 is TGTGCCAGCAGCCCCTGGACAGGTGCTGATGAAAAACTGTTTTTT. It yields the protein CASSPWTGADEKLFF.

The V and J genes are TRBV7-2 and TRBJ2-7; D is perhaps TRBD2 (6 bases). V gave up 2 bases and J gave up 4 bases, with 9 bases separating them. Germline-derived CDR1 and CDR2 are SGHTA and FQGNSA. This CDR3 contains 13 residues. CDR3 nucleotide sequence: TGTGCCAGCAGCTTACGGGGGAGATACGAGCAGTACTTC. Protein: CASSLRGRYEQYF. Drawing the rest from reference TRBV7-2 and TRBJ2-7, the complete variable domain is GAGVSQSPSNKVTEKGKDVELRCDPISGHTALYWYRQSLGQGLEFLIYFQGNSAPDKSGLPSDRFSAERTGGSVSTLTIQRTQQEDSAVYLCASSLRGRYEQYFGPGTRLTVT.

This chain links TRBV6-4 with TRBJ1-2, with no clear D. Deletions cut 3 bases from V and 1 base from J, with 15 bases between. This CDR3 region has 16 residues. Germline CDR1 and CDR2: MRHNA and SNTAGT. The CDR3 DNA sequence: TGTGCCAGCAGTGAATTTGACTTCCGAATTAACTATGGCTACACCTTC. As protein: CASSEFDFRINYGYTF.

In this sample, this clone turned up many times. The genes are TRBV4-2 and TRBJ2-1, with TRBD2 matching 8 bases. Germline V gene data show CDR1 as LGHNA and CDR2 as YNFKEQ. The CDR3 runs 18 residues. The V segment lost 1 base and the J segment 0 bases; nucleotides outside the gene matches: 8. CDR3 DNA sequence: TGTGCCAGCAGCCAAGTCGCTAGCGGGTCCCGCTCCTACAATGAGCAGTTCTTC. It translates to CASSQVASGSRSYNEQFF.

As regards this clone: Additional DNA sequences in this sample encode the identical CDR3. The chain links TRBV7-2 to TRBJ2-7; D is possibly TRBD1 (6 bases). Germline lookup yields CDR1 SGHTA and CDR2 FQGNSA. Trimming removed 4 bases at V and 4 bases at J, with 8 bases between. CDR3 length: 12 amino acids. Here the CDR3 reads CASSSQGYEQYF. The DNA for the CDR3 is TGTGCCAGCAGCTCACAGGGTTACGAGCAGTACTTC.

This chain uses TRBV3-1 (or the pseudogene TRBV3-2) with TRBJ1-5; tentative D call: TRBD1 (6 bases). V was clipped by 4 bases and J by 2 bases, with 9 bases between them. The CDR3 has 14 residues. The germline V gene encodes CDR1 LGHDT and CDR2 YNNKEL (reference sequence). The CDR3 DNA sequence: TGTGCCAGCAGCCGGTCAGGGGGCAATCAGCCCCAGCATTTT. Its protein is CASSRSGGNQPQHF.

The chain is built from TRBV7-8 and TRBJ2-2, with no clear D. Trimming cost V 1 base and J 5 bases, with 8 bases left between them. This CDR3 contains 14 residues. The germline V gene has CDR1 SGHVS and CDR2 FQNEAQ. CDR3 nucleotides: TGTGCCAGCAGCTTAGTGTTGGCAACCGGGGAGCTGTTTTTT. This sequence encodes CASSLVLATGELFF.

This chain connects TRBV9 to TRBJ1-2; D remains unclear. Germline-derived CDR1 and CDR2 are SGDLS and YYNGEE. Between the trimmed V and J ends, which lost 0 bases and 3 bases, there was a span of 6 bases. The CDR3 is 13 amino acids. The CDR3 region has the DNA TGTGCCAGCAGCGTAGTTCCGGACTATGGCTACACCTTC. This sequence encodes CASSVVPDYGYTF.

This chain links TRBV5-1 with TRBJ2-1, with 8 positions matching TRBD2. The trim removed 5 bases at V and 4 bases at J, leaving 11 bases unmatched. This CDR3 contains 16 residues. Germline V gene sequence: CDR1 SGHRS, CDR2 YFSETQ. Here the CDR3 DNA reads TGCGCCAGCAGAGGGGCGGGGGGCCCCGGGTACAATGAGCAGTTCTTC. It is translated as CASRGAGGPGYNEQFF.

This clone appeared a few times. CDR3 bases: TGTGCCAGCAGTTACTCGATGGGACAGGGGGGGTACAATGAGCAGTTCTTC. It is translated as CASSYSMGQGGYNEQFF. The J gene is TRBJ2-1, the V gene TRBV6-2 or TRBV6-3; the match to TRBD1 covers 11 bases. V lost 0 bases to trimming and J lost 4 bases; unmatched junction nucleotides: 5. The CDR3 length is 17 residues. Per germline, CDR1 MNHEY and CDR2 SVGEGT.

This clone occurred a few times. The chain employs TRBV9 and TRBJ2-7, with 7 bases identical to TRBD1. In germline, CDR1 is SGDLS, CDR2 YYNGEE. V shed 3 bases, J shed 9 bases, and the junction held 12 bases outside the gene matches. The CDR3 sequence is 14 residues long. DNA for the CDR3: TGTGCCAGCAGCGAAACACAGGGGTCCTCAGGGCAGTACTTC. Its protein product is CASSETQGSSGQYF.

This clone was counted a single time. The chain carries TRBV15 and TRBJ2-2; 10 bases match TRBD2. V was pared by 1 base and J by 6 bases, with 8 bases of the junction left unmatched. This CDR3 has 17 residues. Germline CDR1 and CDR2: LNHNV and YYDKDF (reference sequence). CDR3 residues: CATSRVGLAGAPGELFF. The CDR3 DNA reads TGTGCCACCAGCAGAGTTGGGCTAGCGGGGGCCCCCGGGGAGCTGTTTTTT. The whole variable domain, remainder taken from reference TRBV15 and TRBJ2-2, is DAMVIQNPRYQVTQFGKPVTLSCSQTLNHNVMYWYQQKSSQAPKLLFHYYDKDFNNEADTPDNFQSRRPNTSFCFLDIRSPGLGDTAMYLCATSRVGLAGAPGELFFGEGSRLTVL.

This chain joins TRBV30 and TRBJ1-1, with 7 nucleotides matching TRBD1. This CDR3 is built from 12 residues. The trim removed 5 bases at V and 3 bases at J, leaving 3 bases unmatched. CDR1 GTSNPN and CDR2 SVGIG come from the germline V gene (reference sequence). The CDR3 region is CAWWDSYTEAFF. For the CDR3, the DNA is TGTGCCTGGTGGGACAGTTACACTGAAGCTTTCTTT.

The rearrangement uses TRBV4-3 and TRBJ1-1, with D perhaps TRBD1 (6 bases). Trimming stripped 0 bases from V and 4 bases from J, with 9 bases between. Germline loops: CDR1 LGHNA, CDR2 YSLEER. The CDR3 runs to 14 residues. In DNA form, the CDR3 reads TGCGCCAGCAGCCAAGAGACAGGAACCACTGAAGCTTTCTTT. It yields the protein CASSQETGTTEAFF.

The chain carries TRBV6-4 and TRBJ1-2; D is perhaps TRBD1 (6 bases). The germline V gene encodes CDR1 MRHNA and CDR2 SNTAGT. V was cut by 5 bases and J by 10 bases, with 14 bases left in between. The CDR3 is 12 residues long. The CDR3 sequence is CASSYATGIYTF. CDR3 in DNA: TGTGCCAGCAGTTACGCGACAGGTATCTACACCTTC.